Listed below are T cell receptor beta chains from one sample, sequenced in a study of cytomegalovirus exposure and HLA in healthy donors. Libraries were prepared by immunoSEQ multiplex PCR; TCRdb keeps only in-frame clonotypes and omits some of them. The table lists approximately 110,000 clones, 73% of them singletons, with approximately 4.8% in the top ten. What was sequenced was PBMCs. These receptors were collected from a man in his fifties or sixties in good health and CMV-seropositive. CDR3s include the opening cysteine and the closing phenylalanine or tryptophan. A D gene is named only where the DNA matches it firmly. Clone size is shown for a subset of rows, as once, few, many or a class of expanded clone.

v_call: TRBV21-1
clone_size: .
d_call: .
j_call: TRBJ1-1
cdr3_aa: CASTGKAGGTEAFF
cdr3_nt: TGTGCCAGCACGGGCAAGGCGGGCGGCACTGAAGCTTTCTTT

v_call: TRBV4-1
clone_size: .
d_call: .
j_call: TRBJ2-7
cdr3_aa: CASSRPDREVNEQYF
cdr3_nt: TGCGCCAGCAGCCGGCCCGACAGGGAGGTGAACGAGCAGTACTTC

v_call: TRBV9
clone_size: .
d_call: .
j_call: TRBJ2-7
cdr3_aa: CASSVASPYEQYF
cdr3_nt: TGTGCCAGCAGCGTAGCCAGTCCCTACGAGCAGTACTTC

v_call: TRBV10-3
clone_size: .
d_call: TRBD1
j_call: TRBJ1-1
cdr3_aa: CASLRDRANTEAFF
cdr3_nt: TGTGCCTCCCTCCGGGACAGGGCGAACACTGAAGCTTTCTTT

v_call: TRBV28
clone_size: once
d_call: .
j_call: TRBJ2-7
cdr3_aa: CASRTGPYEQYF
cdr3_nt: TGTGCCAGCAGAACAGGACCCTACGAGCAGTACTTC

v_call: TRBV30
clone_size: .
d_call: .
j_call: TRBJ2-7
cdr3_aa: CAWSGAGTFYEQYF
cdr3_nt: TGTGCCTGGAGTGGGGCAGGTACTTTTTACGAGCAGTACTTC

v_call: TRBV13
clone_size: .
d_call: .
j_call: TRBJ2-7
cdr3_aa: CASSLRVLIYEQYF
cdr3_nt: TGTGCCAGCAGCTTAAGAGTTCTCATCTACGAGCAGTACTTC

v_call: TRBV6-5
clone_size: .
d_call: .
j_call: TRBJ2-1
cdr3_aa: CASSHQVGNEQFF
cdr3_nt: TGTGCCAGCAGCCATCAGGTGGGCAATGAGCAGTTCTTC

v_call: TRBV7-9
clone_size: .
d_call: .
j_call: TRBJ2-5
cdr3_aa: CASSLKSLGGETQYF
cdr3_nt: TGTGCCAGCAGCTTAAAATCCCTCGGCGGGGAGACCCAGTACTTC

v_call: TRBV28
clone_size: .
d_call: TRBD1
j_call: TRBJ1-2
cdr3_aa: CASSWTGFNGYTF
cdr3_nt: TGTGCCAGCAGTTGGACAGGGTTCAATGGCTACACCTTC

v_call: TRBV28
clone_size: .
d_call: .
j_call: TRBJ2-5
cdr3_aa: CASSSESGVQETQYF
cdr3_nt: TGTGCCAGCAGTTCAGAATCCGGGGTCCAAGAGACCCAGTACTTC

v_call: TRBV6-5
clone_size: .
d_call: .
j_call: TRBJ2-1
cdr3_aa: CASSYSTPGTGNEQFF
cdr3_nt: TGTGCCAGCAGTTACTCGACCCCAGGAACGGGGAATGAGCAGTTCTTC

v_call: TRBV30
clone_size: .
d_call: TRBD1
j_call: TRBJ1-4
cdr3_aa: CAWRGQGWEKLFF
cdr3_nt: TGTGCCTGGAGGGGACAGGGATGGGAAAAACTGTTTTTT

v_call: TRBV2
clone_size: once
d_call: TRBD1
j_call: TRBJ2-7
cdr3_aa: CASSRRQGANEQYF
cdr3_nt: TGTGCCAGCAGCCGAAGACAGGGAGCCAACGAGCAGTACTTC

v_call: TRBV28
clone_size: .
d_call: .
j_call: TRBJ1-2
cdr3_aa: CASSLRGALIYGYTF
cdr3_nt: TGTGCCAGCAGTTTACGGGGGGCACTGATTTATGGCTACACCTTC

v_call: TRBV11-2
clone_size: .
d_call: .
j_call: TRBJ2-3
cdr3_aa: CASSPQRQAGDTQYF
cdr3_nt: TGTGCCAGCAGCCCCCAAAGACAGGCCGGGGATACGCAGTATTTT

v_call: TRBV27
clone_size: .
d_call: TRBD1
j_call: TRBJ1-1
cdr3_aa: CASSLSTGGTEAFF
cdr3_nt: TGTGCCAGCAGTTTATCGACAGGGGGGACTGAAGCTTTCTTT

v_call: TRBV19
clone_size: .
d_call: TRBD1
j_call: TRBJ1-5
cdr3_aa: CASSTGQGALDQPQHF
cdr3_nt: TGTGCCAGTAGTACCGGACAGGGGGCGTTGGATCAGCCCCAGCATTTT

v_call: TRBV7-9
clone_size: .
d_call: .
j_call: TRBJ2-2
cdr3_aa: CASSDVENGELFF
cdr3_nt: TGTGCCAGCAGCGATGTGGAGAACGGGGAGCTGTTTTTT

v_call: TRBV6-1
clone_size: many
d_call: .
j_call: TRBJ1-1
cdr3_aa: CASSWGGTEAFF
cdr3_nt: TGTGCCAGCAGTTGGGGGGGCACTGAAGCTTTCTTT

v_call: TRBV29-1
clone_size: .
d_call: TRBD1
j_call: TRBJ2-7
cdr3_aa: CSVTGTGAYEQYF
cdr3_nt: TGCAGCGTTACCGGGACAGGGGCCTACGAGCAGTACTTC

v_call: TRBV9
clone_size: .
d_call: .
j_call: TRBJ2-3
cdr3_aa: CASSPRHTTDTQYF
cdr3_nt: TGTGCCAGCAGCCCTCGACACACAACAGATACGCAGTATTTT

v_call: TRBV7-9
clone_size: .
d_call: TRBD1
j_call: TRBJ1-2
cdr3_aa: CASSLGQGDGYTF
cdr3_nt: TGTGCCAGCAGCTTAGGTCAGGGGGATGGCTACACCTTC

v_call: TRBV7-3
clone_size: few
d_call: .
j_call: TRBJ1-1
cdr3_aa: CASSSKEGTEAFF
cdr3_nt: TGTGCCAGCAGCTCAAAGGAGGGGACTGAAGCTTTCTTT

v_call: TRBV5-1
clone_size: once
d_call: TRBD1
j_call: TRBJ2-7
cdr3_aa: CASSFPRPGQVSYEQYF
cdr3_nt: TGCGCCAGCAGCTTCCCGAGACCGGGACAGGTTTCCTACGAGCAGTACTTC

v_call: TRBV7-9
clone_size: few
d_call: .
j_call: TRBJ1-1
cdr3_aa: CASSDRTVGPEAFF
cdr3_nt: TGTGCCAGCAGCGACCGGACAGTAGGGCCTGAAGCTTTCTTT

v_call: TRBV30
clone_size: .
d_call: TRBD1
j_call: TRBJ2-7
cdr3_aa: CAWSRQGSYEQYF
cdr3_nt: TGTGCCTGGAGTCGACAGGGGAGCTACGAGCAGTACTTC

v_call: TRBV29-1
clone_size: once
d_call: TRBD2
j_call: TRBJ2-3
cdr3_aa: CSVDLAASTDTQYF
cdr3_nt: TGCAGCGTTGATCTAGCGGCCTCCACAGATACGCAGTATTTT

v_call: TRBV28
clone_size: once
d_call: .
j_call: TRBJ1-6
cdr3_aa: CASSFEVYSPLHF
cdr3_nt: TGTGCCAGCAGTTTTGAGGTCTATTCACCCCTCCACTTT

v_call: TRBV11-2
clone_size: .
d_call: TRBD1
j_call: TRBJ2-7
cdr3_aa: CASSFSGTGTYEQYF
cdr3_nt: TGTGCCAGCAGCTTCTCCGGGACAGGGACCTACGAGCAGTACTTC

v_call: TRBV27
clone_size: .
d_call: .
j_call: TRBJ2-7
cdr3_aa: CASSPQIEHEQYF
cdr3_nt: TGTGCCAGCAGTCCCCAGATCGAACACGAGCAGTACTTC

v_call: TRBV7-3
clone_size: few
d_call: .
j_call: TRBJ2-3
cdr3_aa: CASSLLAGTDTQYF
cdr3_nt: TGTGCCAGCAGCTTATTAGCGGGCACAGATACGCAGTATTTT

v_call: TRBV4-1
clone_size: .
d_call: .
j_call: TRBJ2-2
cdr3_aa: CASSQNSRLANTGELFF
cdr3_nt: TGCGCCAGCAGCCAAAACTCCCGCCTCGCGAACACCGGGGAGCTGTTTTTT

v_call: TRBV5-1
clone_size: .
d_call: TRBD2
j_call: TRBJ2-2
cdr3_aa: CASSSGRWVAQEELFF
cdr3_nt: TGCGCCAGCAGTTCCGGGAGGTGGGTGGCCCAGGAGGAGCTGTTTTTT

v_call: TRBV9
clone_size: .
d_call: .
j_call: TRBJ2-5
cdr3_aa: CASSEGYVGETQYF
cdr3_nt: TGTGCCAGCAGCGAGGGGTACGTGGGAGAGACCCAGTACTTC

v_call: TRBV5-1
clone_size: few
d_call: TRBD1
j_call: TRBJ1-1
cdr3_aa: CASSLQGGNTEAFF
cdr3_nt: TGCGCCAGCAGCTTGCAGGGGGGAAACACTGAAGCTTTCTTT

v_call: TRBV4-1
clone_size: .
d_call: TRBD2
j_call: TRBJ2-3
cdr3_aa: CASSQTGTAGSTDTQYF
cdr3_nt: TGCGCCAGCAGCCAAACCGGAACAGCGGGGAGCACAGATACGCAGTATTTT

v_call: TRBV19
clone_size: .
d_call: TRBD1
j_call: TRBJ2-7
cdr3_aa: CASSVTGTGIHEQYF
cdr3_nt: TGTGCCAGTAGTGTAACCGGGACAGGGATACACGAGCAGTACTTC

v_call: TRBV9
clone_size: once
d_call: TRBD1
j_call: TRBJ1-4
cdr3_aa: CASSVQGADEKLFF
cdr3_nt: TGTGCCAGCAGCGTACAGGGGGCTGATGAAAAACTGTTTTTT

v_call: TRBV30
clone_size: .
d_call: .
j_call: TRBJ2-6
cdr3_aa: CAWSYDGSSGANVLTF
cdr3_nt: TGTGCCTGGAGCTATGACGGGAGCTCTGGGGCCAACGTCCTGACTTTC

v_call: TRBV5-1
clone_size: few
d_call: TRBD1
j_call: TRBJ2-2
cdr3_aa: CASSFSGGTGELFF
cdr3_nt: TGCGCCAGCAGCTTCTCAGGGGGAACCGGGGAGCTGTTTTTT

v_call: TRBV4-1
clone_size: .
d_call: .
j_call: TRBJ2-1
cdr3_aa: CASSPGGETPLSNEQFF
cdr3_nt: TGCGCCAGCAGCCCCGGCGGGGAAACTCCTCTCTCGAATGAGCAGTTCTTC